The 2 T cell receptor beta chains given below trace back to one sample, sequenced in a study of CD8 T cells in ankylosing spondylitis. Points from the study as a whole: One TCR beta motif, made up of 7 or 8 highly homologous variants, appeared characteristic of ankylosing spondylitis blood.

Their target antigens are unknown. MiXCR, applied by TCRdb to the 5' RACE reads, yields one record per CDR3 protein. The repertoire holds roughly 490,000 distinct CDR3 sequences, with approximately 5% as singletons. Material: blood, either unsorted or a sorted T cell fraction (not recorded which). The receptors originated from a male donor with ankylosing spondylitis.

Many counts were recorded for this clonotype. The chain links TRBV10-3 to TRBJ2-5, with D possibly being TRBD1 (5 bases). Trimming left V 8 bases short and J 1 base short, with 14 bases between. The CDR3 totals 14 residues. CDR1 is ENHRY, CDR2 SYGVKD, per germline. CDR3 DNA sequence: TGTGCCATCGGGTCGACAGCTCTCCAAGAGACCCAGTACTTC. Translation: CAIGSTALQETQYF.

The chain has TRBV20-1 and TRBJ1-2; D ambiguous. The CDR3 contains 12 residues. Per germline, CDR1 DFQATT and CDR2 SNEGSKA (reference sequence). The V end lost 2 bases, the J end lost 3 bases, and 7 bases lay between the germline ends. This CDR3 reads CSARWQDYGYTF. The DNA for the CDR3 is TGCAGTGCTAGATGGCAGGACTATGGCTACACCTTC.